Below are 18 T cell receptor beta chains sequenced from a single sample in a study of blood T cell repertoires in COVID-19. Using immunoSEQ multiplex PCR, the repertoire was profiled, and TCRdb retains in-frame clones only, with some absent. The sample holds 250,000 to 300,000 clones, 75% to 90% seen once. The sample consisted of peripheral blood. The receptors here all came from a woman aged 40 to 50 with acute or convalescent COVID-19.

On this clone: Other nucleotide sequences from this sample produce the same CDR3. This chain joins TRBV5-1 and TRBJ1-4; 7 positions match TRBD1. From germline, CDR1 is SGHRS and CDR2 YFSETQ. J was trimmed by 4 bases and V by 4 bases; bases with no gene match: 7. The length of the CDR3 is 15 residues. CDR3 region: CASSPGTAFNEKLFF. In DNA, the CDR3 is TGCGCCAGCAGCCCCGGGACAGCCTTTAATGAAAAACTGTTTTTT.

The chain links TRBV5-1 to TRBJ1-2; a possible D gene is TRBD1 (5 bases). CDR3 size: 14 residues. With 1 base removed from V and 0 bases from J, the gap between germline ends came to 7 bases. Germline-derived CDR1 and CDR2 are SGHRS and YFSETQ. The DNA for the CDR3 is TGCGCCAGCAGCTTGACAGGTACTAACTATGGCTACACCTTC. This encodes CASSLTGTNYGYTF.

The chain recombines TRBV19 with TRBJ1-1; weak D call: TRBD1 (6 bases). Trimming shortened V by 5 bases and J by 5 bases, and 12 bases separated the two germline ends. CDR1 is LNHDA and CDR2 is SQIVND in the germline V gene (reference sequence). This CDR3 is built from 13 residues. DNA for the CDR3: TGTGCCAGTAGTGCCACAGGGTCGACTGAAGCTTTCTTT. Translated, it gives CASSATGSTEAFF.

About this clone itself: The CDR3 ends on some other residue instead of the conserved phenylalanine or tryptophan, so this is likely a read error. Because the CDR3's place on the DNA is in doubt, the DNA is left out and the CDR3 is given as listed by TCRdb. The chain combines TRBV25-1 with TRBJ1-4. The CDR3 has 9 residues if both end residues are counted. Germline values: CDR1 MGHDK, CDR2 SYGVNS. The CDR3 loop reads CASSEREGI.

The chain carries TRBV9 and TRBJ1-2; D call uncertain. V lost 0 bases and J 6 bases, leaving 9 bases between the germline ends. Germline lookup yields CDR1 SGDLS and CDR2 YYNGEE. The CDR3 runs to 13 residues. The DNA of the CDR3 is TGTGCCAGCAGCGTAGGGGGAGCTCATGGCTACACCTTC. It yields the protein CASSVGGAHGYTF.

The CDR3 is CASSSGLSNTGELFF. The CDR3 DNA reads as TGTGCCAGCAGCTCGGGACTATCGAACACCGGGGAGCTGTTTTTT. V gene TRBV7-3 combines with J gene TRBJ2-2; 7 nucleotides match TRBD2. The trim removed 4 bases at V and 0 bases at J, leaving 2 bases unmatched. This CDR3 region has 15 residues. Germline loops: CDR1 SGHTA, CDR2 FQGTGA.

The gene calls are TRBV29-1 and TRBJ2-3; 10 bases line up with TRBD2. CDR3 length: 15 residues. V was pared by 4 bases and J by 0 bases, with 4 bases of the junction left unmatched. Germline-derived CDR1 and CDR2 are SQVTM and ANQGSEA. CDR3 sequence (DNA): TGCAGCGTTGTTAGGACTAGCGGAAGCACAGATACGCAGTATTTT. Amino acids: CSVVRTSGSTDTQYF.

This rearrangement joins TRBV2 to TRBJ1-4; D perhaps matches TRBD1 (5 bases). V lost 6 bases and J lost 4, with 9 bases in between. Per the germline V gene, CDR1 is SNHLY and CDR2 is FYNNEI. The CDR3 has 13 amino acids. CDR3 DNA: TGTGCCAGCAGCGCAGGGTTTAATGAAAAACTGTTTTTT. It codes for CASSAGFNEKLFF.

This clone was picked up one time. The chain recombines TRBV21-1 with TRBJ1-3; the table's D call of TRBD1 was not tested on the DNA. TRBV21-1 is classified as a pseudogene. The CDR3 totals 17 residues. The CDR3 sequence: CASSKALGQKSGNTIYF. The CDR3 DNA sequence: TGTGCCAGCAGCAAAGCTCTTGGACAGAAGTCAGGAAACACCATATATTTT.

This rearrangement joins TRBV5-1 to TRBJ2-3; 10 bases align to TRBD2. V shed 5 bases, J shed 0 bases, and the junction held 6 bases outside the gene matches. Germline loops: CDR1 SGHRS, CDR2 YFSETQ. The CDR3 sequence is 16 residues long. CDR3 coding DNA: TGCGCCAGCAGTTCGCTAGCGGGGGCCAGCACAGATACGCAGTATTTT. Residues: CASSSLAGASTDTQYF.

The J gene is TRBJ1-5, the V gene TRBV7-8; weak D call: TRBD1 (6 bases). Germline CDR1 and CDR2: SGHVS and FQNEAQ. The V and J ends lost 3 bases and 8 bases respectively, with 14 bases between them. The CDR3 runs to 14 residues. CDR3 DNA sequence: TGTGCCAGCAGCTTGAAAGGGGGAGTGGAGCCCCAGCATTTT. It codes for CASSLKGGVEPQHF. The full variable domain, rest sourced from reference TRBV7-8 and TRBJ1-5, is GAGVSQSPRYKVAKRGQDVALRCDPISGHVSLFWYQQALGQGPEFLTYFQNEAQLDKSGLPSDRFFAERPEGSVSTLKIQRTQQEDSAVYLCASSLKGGVEPQHFGDGTRLSIL.

The rearrangement links TRBV7-9 to TRBJ1-3; D uncertain. There are 15 residues in the CDR3. Germline loops: CDR1 SEHNR, CDR2 FQNEAQ (reference sequence). The ends were cut back, 1 base at V and 3 bases at J, with 10 bases in the middle. The CDR3 loop reads CASSLGALSGNTIYF. In nucleotides, the CDR3 is TGTGCCAGCAGCTTAGGGGCATTAAGTGGAAACACCATATATTTT.

The rearrangement joins TRBV2 to TRBJ1-2; 8 bases are shared with TRBD1. The CDR3 is 15 amino acids. V lost 7 bases to trimming and J lost 0 bases; unmatched junction nucleotides: 7. Germline V lookup: CDR1 SNHLY, CDR2 FYNNEI. The CDR3 bases are TGTGCCAGCACCCCTAGGACAGGGTCTAACTATGGCTACACCTTC. Amino acid sequence: CASTPRTGSNYGYTF.

The chain combines TRBV5-1 with TRBJ1-1; D is unresolved. This CDR3 has 13 amino acids. V lost 5 bases and J 0 bases, leaving 8 bases between the germline ends. Per germline, CDR1 SGHRS and CDR2 YFSETQ. The CDR3 loop reads CASREGVNTEAFF. The DNA of the CDR3 is TGCGCCAGCAGAGAGGGAGTGAACACTGAAGCTTTCTTT.

This chain uses TRBV19 with TRBJ1-2, with D hard to call. The ends were cut back, 5 bases at V and 7 bases at J, with 11 bases in the middle. The CDR3 contains 12 residues. CDR1 and CDR2 from the germline V gene are LNHDA and SQIVND (reference sequence). CDR3 sequence reads: CASSPLGGGYTF. For the CDR3, the DNA is TGTGCCAGTAGTCCCCTAGGCGGTGGCTACACCTTC.

The chain joins TRBV19 to TRBJ1-4; no clear D. CDR3 size: 16 residues. CDR1 is LNHDA and CDR2 is SQIVND in the germline V gene (reference sequence). V gave up 3 bases and J gave up 8 bases, with 19 bases separating them. The CDR3 DNA sequence: TGTGCCAGTAGTATGATCGACTTTCCGACGGCCGAAAAACTGTTTTTT. Amino acids: CASSMIDFPTAEKLFF.

The rearrangement uses TRBV6-5 and TRBJ2-1; possibly TRBD1 for D (5 bases). Germline V gives CDR1 MNHEY, CDR2 SVGAGI. This CDR3 comprises 15 residues. The germline V and J ends were trimmed by 3 bases and 4 bases, with 13 bases remaining between them. Here the CDR3 DNA reads TGTGCCAGCAGTTATTTCGAAAGGGGTTACAATGAGCAGTTCTTC. This encodes CASSYFERGYNEQFF.

The genes are TRBV5-1 and TRBJ2-1; 7 bases map to TRBD2. Trimming removed 4 bases from V and 6 bases from J; junction bases left unmatched: 7. This CDR3 has 14 amino acids. The germline V gene encodes CDR1 SGHRS and CDR2 YFSETQ. CDR3 sequence: CASSAKLASNEQFF. The CDR3 DNA follows: TGCGCCAGCAGCGCTAAACTAGCGTCCAATGAGCAGTTCTTC.